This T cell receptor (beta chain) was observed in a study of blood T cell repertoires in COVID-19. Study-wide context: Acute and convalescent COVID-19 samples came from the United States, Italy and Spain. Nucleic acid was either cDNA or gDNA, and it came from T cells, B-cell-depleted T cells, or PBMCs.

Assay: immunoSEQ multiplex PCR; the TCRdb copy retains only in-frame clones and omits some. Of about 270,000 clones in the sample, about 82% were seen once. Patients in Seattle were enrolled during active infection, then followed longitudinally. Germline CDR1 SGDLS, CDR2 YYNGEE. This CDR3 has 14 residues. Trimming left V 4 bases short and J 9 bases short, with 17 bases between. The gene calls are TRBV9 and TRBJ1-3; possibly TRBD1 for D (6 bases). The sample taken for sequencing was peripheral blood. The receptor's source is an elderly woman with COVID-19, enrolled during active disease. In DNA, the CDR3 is TGTGCCAGCAGCCCAGAGGGGGGGCTGGGCACCATATATTTT. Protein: CASSPEGGLGTIYF.